This entry features one T cell receptor (beta chain) sequence. Its target antigen remains unknown. Base qualities are not provided; no much larger clone lies one nucleotide away. This record belongs to a study of blood T cell repertoires in COVID-19 (TCRdb year 2020). Regarding the research as a whole: Samples from collaborators originated in the United States, Italy and Spain and spanned both the acute and convalescent phases of COVID-19. A freely available public database, intended as a resource for researchers studying the immune response to SARS-CoV-2, is where the repertoires were released. The material from the prospective study consisted of cDNA or gDNA derived from T cells, B-cell-depleted T cells, or PBMCs. The sample metadata nearly always contained a de-identified subject ID, COVID-19 status, age in years and sex. Deeply sampled blood TCRbeta repertoires from subjects exposed to, actively infected with, or recovered from COVID-19 were included in the dataset. Samples were obtained from the ongoing ImmuneRACE study (first 160 participants) and from some 1,300 subjects provided by 6 global collaborators. Where available, HLA class I and class II types were obtained from metadata supplied by the sample provider rather than from assay-based typing. What the work shows at the level of the full study, not this receptor alone: The amount of clinical and demographic metadata varied by source and participant and was provided uncurated.

TCRbeta CDR3 regions were amplified from genomic DNA by means of the immunoSEQ Assay, a bias-controlled multiplex PCR. In the source study's methods: Nucleated cell counts per sample were estimated from amplification of reference gene primers within the assay. To quantify the absolute abundance of each unique TCRbeta CDR3 rearrangement, sequence reads were collapsed and filtered. Productive Simpson clonality was computed per sample as the square root of Simpson's diversity index over productive rearrangements. This immuneACCESS table, as held by TCRdb, lists in-frame sequences with V and J called but not all clones. Of the missing ones, under half trace to an unresolved V gene in checked studies; the others have no known cause. That table supplies the V and J calls and clone size; D and trimming were determined from the DNA. The sample table holds 55,000 to 75,000 clones, of which about four fifths were seen once. The ten most abundant clones make up 28% of the sample.

Each collaborating institution followed its own protocols to collect whole blood in K2EDTA tubes. For TCRbeta analysis, collaborator samples were shipped as frozen whole blood, as isolated PBMCs, or as DNA extracted from either sample type. The clonotype comes from a man between 65 and 79 years old with acute or convalescent COVID-19. Sequencing was carried out using peripheral blood.

The CDR3 corresponds to CASSSSGNTQYF. The DNA reads TGTGCCAGCAGCTCTAGCGGGAATACGCAGTATTTT. The rearrangement joined TRBV9 to TRBJ2-3; 9 middle bases align to TRBD2. V is trimmed back by 4 bases and J by 7 bases, and the junction contains 1 base that no gene match accounts for. CDR1 and CDR2, looked up from the germline V gene, are SGDLS and YYNGEE. The CDR3 runs 12 residues from the cysteine to the phenylalanine. Only the CDR3 DNA is retained, 36 bases long and in frame from the first base.